A single sample gave rise to the 23 T cell receptor beta chains below, sequenced in a study of T-cell reconstitution after alpha-beta-depleted transplantation in children. TCRbeta library preparation incorporated unique molecular identifiers. One entry per CDR3 protein, called by TCRdb with MiXCR from the PCR reads. The sample includes over 85,000 distinct CDR3 sequences, under 9% of them seen just once. Sequenced here: PBMCs, sampled before TCRalphabeta/CD19-depleted stem cell transplant. Source of these receptors: a boy younger than 10 with acute lymphoblastic leukemia, due to receive a stem cell transplant.

This clonotype was picked up a small number of times. The J gene is TRBJ2-1, the V gene TRBV20-1; 11 nucleotides match TRBD2. J was trimmed by 6 bases and V by 6 bases; bases with no gene match: 7. CDR1 and CDR2 from the germline V gene are DFQATT and SNEGSKA (reference sequence). This CDR3 contains 14 residues. The CDR3 sequence is CSAVPGTSGNEQFF. The CDR3, as DNA: TGCAGTGCAGTTCCCGGGACTAGCGGCAATGAGCAGTTCTTC.

J is TRBJ2-3 and V is TRBV6-5, with a weak D call TRBD2 (5 bases). CDR3 length: 15 amino acids. Deletions cut 2 bases from V and 2 bases from J, with 11 bases between. CDR1 and CDR2 (germline): MNHEY, SVGAGI. CDR3 in amino acids: CASSYGGFDTDTQYF. CDR3 nucleotide sequence: TGTGCCAGCAGTTACGGCGGGTTCGACACAGATACGCAGTATTTT.

A few counts support this clonotype. This rearrangement joins TRBV4-1 to TRBJ2-7; perhaps TRBD2 as D (5 bases). The germline CDR1 and CDR2 sequences are MGHRA and YSYEKL. Trimming cost V 3 bases and J 3 bases, with 12 bases left between them. This CDR3 contains 14 residues. The CDR3 loop is CASSQRAQDYEQYF. As DNA, the CDR3 is TGCGCCAGCAGCCAGAGGGCCCAGGACTACGAGCAGTACTTC.

The table lists this clonotype with many counts. The chain combines TRBV7-8 with TRBJ1-2, with a tentative D call TRBD1 (6 bases). V shed 1 base and J shed 4 bases, with 19 bases lying between them. CDR3 length equals 17 residues. Germline V gene data show CDR1 as SGHVS and CDR2 as FQNEAQ. The CDR3 nucleotides are TGTGCCAGCAGCTTAGGGGGGGGGGCCGAATTTGTCTATGGCTACACCTTC. Protein: CASSLGGGAEFVYGYTF.

This clonotype was seen many times. This chain links TRBV20-1 with TRBJ2-5; D call uncertain. CDR1 is DFQATT, CDR2 SNEGSKA, per germline (reference sequence). V was clipped by 0 bases and J by 3 bases, with 11 bases between them. There are 14 residues in the CDR3. The CDR3 loop reads CSARDPWPKETQYF. CDR3 coding DNA: TGCAGTGCTAGAGACCCATGGCCCAAAGAGACCCAGTACTTC.

In this sample, this clonotype turned up many times. V usage is TRBV5-1 and J usage is TRBJ2-7, with 13 nucleotides matching TRBD2. CDR3 length equals 16 residues. CDR1 SGHRS and CDR2 YFSETQ come from the germline V gene. Unmatched junction bases numbered 6, after V lost 3 bases and J lost 3 bases. The CDR3 sequence is CASSSTGTSGVYEQYF. The CDR3 bases are TGCGCCAGCAGCTCAACCGGGACTAGCGGGGTCTACGAGCAGTACTTC.

Only a few counts were recorded for this clonotype. This sequence joins TRBV6-2 or TRBV6-3 and TRBJ1-1; TRBD1 might be the D (6 bases). Germline CDR1 reads MNHEY; CDR2 reads SVGEGT. V dropped 8 bases and J dropped 3 bases, with 19 bases sitting between them. The CDR3 is made up of 15 amino acids. CDR3: CASSGALSGDTEAFF. As DNA, the CDR3 is TGTGCCAGCTCGGGGGCACTATCTGGGGACACTGAAGCTTTCTTT.

This clonotype was detected ten times or more. This chain uses TRBV4-2 with TRBJ2-3; 8 bases are a match to TRBD2. Germline V CDR1 and CDR2: LGHNA, YNFKEQ. Trimming cost V 3 bases and J 4 bases; bases outside gene matches: 9. This CDR3 has 16 amino acids. This CDR3 reads CASSQDYGGASDTQYF. For the CDR3, the DNA is TGTGCCAGCAGCCAGGATTACGGGGGGGCTTCAGATACGCAGTATTTT.

The V gene is TRBV4-3, the J gene TRBJ1-5; 7 nucleotides align to TRBD1. There are 14 residues in the CDR3. V lost 4 bases to trimming and J lost 8 bases; unmatched junction nucleotides: 8. CDR1 LGHNA and CDR2 YSLEER come from the germline V gene. CDR3 DNA: TGCGCCAGCAGCCCAAATACCGGACAGGAGCCCCAGCATTTT. Its protein product is CASSPNTGQEPQHF.

The V and J genes are TRBV7-9 and TRBJ2-7; TRBD1 agrees at 7 bases. From germline, CDR1 is SEHNR and CDR2 FQNEAQ (reference sequence). The CDR3 sequence is 13 residues long. Trimming cost V 3 bases and J 5 bases; bases outside gene matches: 4. CDR3 sequence (DNA): TGTGCCAGCAGCTTGGGGACAGTTGACGAGCAGTACTTC. It yields the protein CASSLGTVDEQYF.

There are a few counts of this clonotype. The J gene is TRBJ2-5, the V gene TRBV5-1; D is perhaps TRBD2 (5 bases). The CDR3 consists of 15 residues. Trimming removed 3 bases from V and 5 bases from J, with 17 bases in between. In germline, CDR1 is SGHRS, CDR2 YFSETQ. The CDR3 coding sequence is TGCGCCAGCAGCTCGGTTGGGTTAAGGGAGGAGACCCAGTACTTC. Its translation is CASSSVGLREETQYF.

This clonotype has a handful of counts. The genes are TRBV4-3 and TRBJ1-6, with D tentatively TRBD1 (5 bases). The CDR3 has 15 amino acids. Germline lookup yields CDR1 LGHNA and CDR2 YSLEER. The V end lost 1 base, the J end lost 11 bases, and 15 bases lay between the germline ends. This CDR3 is CASSQVQAREAPLHF. The CDR3 DNA reads as TGCGCCAGCAGCCAAGTCCAGGCCAGGGAGGCACCCCTCCACTTT.

This clonotype turned up a few times. The chain links TRBV6-5 to TRBJ2-7; 7 bases map to TRBD1. This CDR3 region has 15 residues. Germline assignment: CDR1 MNHEY and CDR2 SVGAGI. V shed 4 bases, J shed 3 bases, and the junction held 9 bases outside the gene matches. The CDR3 reads CASSSLSGQHYEQYF. CDR3 DNA sequence: TGTGCCAGCAGTTCGTTGTCGGGACAGCACTACGAGCAGTACTTC.

This clonotype was observed at least ten times. The chain has TRBV20-1 and TRBJ2-5, with 7 bases that match TRBD2. This CDR3 has 13 amino acids. Germline values: CDR1 DFQATT, CDR2 SNEGSKA (reference sequence). V shed 5 bases, J shed 3 bases, and the junction held 6 bases outside the gene matches. The CDR3 sequence is CSAGTTSEETQYF. As DNA, the CDR3 is TGCAGTGCTGGGACTACCTCCGAAGAGACCCAGTACTTC.

This clonotype was found a few times. The chain joins TRBV20-1 to TRBJ1-2; D perhaps matches TRBD1 (5 bases). CDR1 is DFQATT, CDR2 SNEGSKA, per germline (reference sequence). The V end was cut by 2 bases, the J end by 4 bases, with 17 bases between. This CDR3 has 15 residues. CDR3 bases: TGCAGTGCTAGATCCGGGACCCTACCTGGCTATGGCTACACCTTC. Protein product: CSARSGTLPGYGYTF.

This clonotype showed up many times. V is TRBV7-2 and J is TRBJ1-2; 7 nucleotides line up with TRBD1. Germline V gene data show CDR1 as SGHTA and CDR2 as FQGNSA. Germline trimming cut 5 bases from V and 5 bases from J; bases unmatched to any gene: 11. This CDR3 is 15 amino acids long. Here the CDR3 reads CASSPTDRDFYGYTF. CDR3 nucleotides: TGTGCCAGCAGCCCAACCGACAGGGATTTTTATGGCTACACCTTC.

This clonotype was seen at least ten times. CDR3 DNA sequence: TGCGCCAGCAGCAGAGGGACAGCTGAAGCGTCCGAGCAGTACTTC. Translation gives CASSRGTAEASEQYF. V gene TRBV5-1 combines with J gene TRBJ2-7; 7 bases match TRBD1. J lost 6 bases, V lost 4 bases, and 13 bases had no gene match. This CDR3 comprises 15 residues. Per the germline V gene, CDR1 is SGHRS and CDR2 is YFSETQ. Full variable domain (outside the CDR3, taken from reference TRBV5-1 and TRBJ2-7): KAGVTQTPRYLIKTRGQQVTLSCSPISGHRSVSWYQQTPGQGLQFLFEYFSETQRNKGNFPGRFSGRQFSNSRSEMNVSTLELGDSALYLCASSRGTAEASEQYFGPGTRLTVT.

Here the CDR3 reads CASRLQGAVTGELFF. The CDR3 nucleotides are TGTGCCAGCAGGCTACAGGGAGCCGTCACCGGGGAGCTGTTTTTT. V is TRBV28 and J is TRBJ2-2; D is perhaps TRBD1 (6 bases). Germline V CDR1 and CDR2: MDHEN, SYDVKM. Trimming stripped 6 bases from V and 4 bases from J, with 15 bases between. The CDR3 runs to 15 residues.

This clonotype has ten or more counts. The rearrangement uses TRBV7-2 and TRBJ2-7; 10 bases are shared with TRBD2. Trimming took 4 bases from V and 2 from J; bases not matched to a gene: 5. The CDR3 spans 15 residues. CDR1 and CDR2 from the germline V gene are SGHTA and FQGNSA. Written as DNA, the CDR3 is TGTGCCAGCAGCTGGATAGCGGGGGGAACCTACGAGCAGTACTTC. This translates into CASSWIAGGTYEQYF. The whole variable domain, filled in from reference TRBV7-2 and TRBJ2-7, reads GAGVSQSPSNKVTEKGKDVELRCDPISGHTALYWYRQSLGQGLEFLIYFQGNSAPDKSGLPSDRFSAERTGGSVSTLTIQRTQQEDSAVYLCASSWIAGGTYEQYFGPGTRLTVT.

A few counts support this clonotype. The J gene is TRBJ1-1, the V gene TRBV10-2; 7 bases match TRBD1. The junction had 2 bases not matched to a gene; V was cut back by 6 bases and J by 1 base. The CDR3 runs 13 residues. The germline V gene has CDR1 WSHSY and CDR2 SAAADI. The DNA of the CDR3 is TGCGCCAGCAGGTCAGGGGGGAACACTGAAGCTTTCTTT. This translates into CASRSGGNTEAFF.

This chain connects TRBV7-3 to TRBJ2-3, with 7 bases matching TRBD2. The trim removed 1 base at V and 2 bases at J, leaving 12 bases unmatched. This CDR3 has 18 residues. CDR1 is SGHTA and CDR2 is FQGTGA in the germline V gene. CDR3 sequence (DNA): TGTGCCAGCAGCTTAAGGGGACTCGCTGGGACTATCACAGATACGCAGTATTTT. This gives the protein CASSLRGLAGTITDTQYF. Drawing the rest from reference TRBV7-3 and TRBJ2-3, the complete variable domain is GAGVSQTPSNKVTEKGKYVELRCDPISGHTALYWYRQSLGQGPEFLIYFQGTGAADDSGLPNDRFFAVRPEGSVSTLKIQRTERGDSAVYLCASSLRGLAGTITDTQYFGPGTRLTVL.

The rearrangement joins TRBV20-1 to TRBJ1-6; no firm D call. Trimming stripped 3 bases from V and 6 bases from J, with 12 bases between. The CDR3 is 14 amino acids. The germline V gene has CDR1 DFQATT and CDR2 SNEGSKA (reference sequence). CDR3 protein: CSARPADRNSPLHF. CDR3 nucleotides: TGCAGTGCTAGGCCAGCGGACCGTAATTCACCCCTCCACTTT.

This clonotype has ten or more counts. The chain recombines TRBV29-1 with TRBJ2-1; unclear D gene. This CDR3 contains 13 residues. The V and J ends lost 6 bases and 0 bases respectively, with 9 bases between them. Germline V gene sequence: CDR1 SQVTM, CDR2 ANQGSEA. CDR3 residues: CSVYTSSYNEQFF. The DNA of the CDR3 is TGCAGCGTCTACACGAGCTCCTACAATGAGCAGTTCTTC.